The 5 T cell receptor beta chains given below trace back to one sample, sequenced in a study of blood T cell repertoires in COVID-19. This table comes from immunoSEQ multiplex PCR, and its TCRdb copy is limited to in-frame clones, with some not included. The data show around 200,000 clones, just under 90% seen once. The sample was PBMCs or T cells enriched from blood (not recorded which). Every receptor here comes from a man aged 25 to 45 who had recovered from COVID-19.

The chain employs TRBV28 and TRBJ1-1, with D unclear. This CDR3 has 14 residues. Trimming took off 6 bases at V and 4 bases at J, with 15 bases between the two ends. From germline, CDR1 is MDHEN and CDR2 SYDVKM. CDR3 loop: CASSHNLEVTEAFF. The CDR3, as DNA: TGTGCCAGCAGCCACAATCTAGAGGTCACTGAAGCTTTCTTT.

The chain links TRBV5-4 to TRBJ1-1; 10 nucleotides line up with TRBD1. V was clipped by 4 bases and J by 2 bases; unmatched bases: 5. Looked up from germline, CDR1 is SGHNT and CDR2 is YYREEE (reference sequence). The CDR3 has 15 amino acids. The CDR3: CASSAGTGANTEAFF. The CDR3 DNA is TGTGCCAGCAGCGCTGGGACAGGGGCAAACACTGAAGCTTTCTTT.

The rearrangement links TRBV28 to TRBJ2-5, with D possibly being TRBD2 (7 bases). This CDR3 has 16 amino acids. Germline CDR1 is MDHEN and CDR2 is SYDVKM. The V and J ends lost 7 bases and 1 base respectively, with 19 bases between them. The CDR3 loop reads CASTLLRGGVQETQYF. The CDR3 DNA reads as TGTGCCAGCACCCTCTTGAGGGGGGGTGTCCAAGAGACCCAGTACTTC.

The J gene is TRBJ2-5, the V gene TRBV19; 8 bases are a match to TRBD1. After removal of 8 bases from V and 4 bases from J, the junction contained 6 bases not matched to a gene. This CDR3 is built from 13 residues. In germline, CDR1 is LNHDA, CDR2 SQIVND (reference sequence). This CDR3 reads CASHGTGVETQYF. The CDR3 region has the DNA TGTGCCAGTCACGGGACAGGAGTAGAGACCCAGTACTTC.

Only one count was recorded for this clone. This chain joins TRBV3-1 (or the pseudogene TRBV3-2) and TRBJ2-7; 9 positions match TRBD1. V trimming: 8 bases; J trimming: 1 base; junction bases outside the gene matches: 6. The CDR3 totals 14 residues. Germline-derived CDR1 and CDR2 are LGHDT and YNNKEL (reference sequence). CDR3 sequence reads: CASGLTGGSYEQYF. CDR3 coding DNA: TGTGCCAGCGGACTGACAGGGGGTTCCTACGAGCAGTACTTC.